This T cell receptor beta chain was captured by sequencing in a study of T-cell memory formation after mild COVID-19. For the study at large: The two donors had largely donor-specific TCR clusters.

TCR alpha and TCR beta cDNA libraries with sample barcodes and UMIs came from 5'RACE using constant-segment primers. Via MiXCR, TCRdb re-called the 5' RACE reads, giving one row per CDR3 protein. The sample contains fewer than 500,000 distinct CDR3 sequences, around 25% of which appear only once. Findings and limits, study-wide: Clones which contracted sat mainly in CM and EM if CD4+, and in EMRA if CD8+. Some clones that responded turned up in pre-infection memory, which suggests that cross-reactive memory joined in.

The germline V gene encodes CDR1 SEHNR and CDR2 FQNEAQ (reference sequence). The J segment lost 0 bases and the V segment lost 4 bases, leaving 8 bases of the junction unmatched. The CDR3 consists of 16 residues. This clonotype has a handful of counts. Its cognate antigen is unknown. Sequenced input: PBMCs or a T cell subset sorted from them (not recorded which). The chain combines TRBV7-9 with TRBJ2-7; TRBD2 matches 8 bases. This receptor was obtained from an adult woman who had mild COVID-19 (a few samples of this study predate the infection). Cell type and time point are not known. The DNA of the CDR3 is TGTGCCAGCAGCTCAGTAGTCACTAGCGGCTCCTACGAGCAGTACTTC. Translation gives CASSSVVTSGSYEQYF.